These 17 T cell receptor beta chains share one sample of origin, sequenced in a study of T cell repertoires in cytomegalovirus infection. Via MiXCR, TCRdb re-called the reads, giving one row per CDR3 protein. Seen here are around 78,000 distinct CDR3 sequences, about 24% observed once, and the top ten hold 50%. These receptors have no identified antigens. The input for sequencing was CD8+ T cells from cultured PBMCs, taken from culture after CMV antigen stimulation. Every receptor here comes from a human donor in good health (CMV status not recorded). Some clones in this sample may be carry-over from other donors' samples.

CDR3 in DNA: TGTGCCATCAGACGGGGGGTGAACACCGGGGAGCTGTTTTTT. Encoded protein: CAIRRGVNTGELFF. The chain carries TRBV28 and TRBJ2-2; TRBD2 agrees at 7 bases. This CDR3 region has 14 residues. V lost 10 bases, J lost 1 base, and 6 bases stayed unmatched. Per germline, CDR1 MDHEN and CDR2 SYDVKM. The variable domain in full, completed from reference TRBV28 and TRBJ2-2, reads DVKVTQSSRYLVKRTGEKVFLECVQDMDHENMFWYRQDPGLGLRLIYFSYDVKMKEKGDIPEGYSVSREKKERFSLILESASTNQTSMYLCAIRRGVNTGELFFGEGSRLTVL.

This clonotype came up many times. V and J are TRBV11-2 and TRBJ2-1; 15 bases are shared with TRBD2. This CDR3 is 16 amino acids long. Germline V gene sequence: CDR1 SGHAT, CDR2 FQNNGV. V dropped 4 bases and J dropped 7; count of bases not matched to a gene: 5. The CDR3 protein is CASSSGLAGGGNEQFF. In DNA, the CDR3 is TGTGCCAGCAGCTCCGGACTAGCGGGAGGGGGGAATGAGCAGTTCTTC.

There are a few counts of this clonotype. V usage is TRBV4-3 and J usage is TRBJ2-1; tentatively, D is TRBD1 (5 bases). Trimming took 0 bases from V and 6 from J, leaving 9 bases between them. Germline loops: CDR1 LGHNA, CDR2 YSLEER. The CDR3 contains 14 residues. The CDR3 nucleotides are TGCGCCAGCAGCCAAGACAGGGTGGTCAATGAGCAGTTCTTC. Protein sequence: CASSQDRVVNEQFF.

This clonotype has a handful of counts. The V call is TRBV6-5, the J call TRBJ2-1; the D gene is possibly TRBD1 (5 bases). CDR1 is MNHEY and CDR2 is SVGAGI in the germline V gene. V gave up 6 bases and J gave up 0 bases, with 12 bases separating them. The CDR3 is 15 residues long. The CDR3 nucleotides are TGTGCCAGCAGGAAAGGGGCAAGCTCCTACAATGAGCAGTTCTTC. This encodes CASRKGASSYNEQFF.

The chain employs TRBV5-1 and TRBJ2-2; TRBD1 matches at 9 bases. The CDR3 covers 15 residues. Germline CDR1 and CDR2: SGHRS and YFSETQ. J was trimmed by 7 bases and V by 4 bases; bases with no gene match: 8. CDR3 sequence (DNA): TGCGCCAGCAGCCAGAAAGGACAGGGGATCGGGGAGCTGTTTTTT. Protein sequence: CASSQKGQGIGELFF.

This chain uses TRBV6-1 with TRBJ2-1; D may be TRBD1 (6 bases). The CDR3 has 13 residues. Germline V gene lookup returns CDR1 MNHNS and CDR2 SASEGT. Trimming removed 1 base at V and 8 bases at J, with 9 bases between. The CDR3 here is CASSEGYRDEQFF. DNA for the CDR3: TGTGCCAGCAGTGAAGGCTACAGGGATGAGCAGTTCTTC.

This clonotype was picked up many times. The CDR3 region is CASSSLSYNEQFF. The CDR3 DNA sequence: TGTGCCAGCAGCTCCCTTTCCTACAATGAGCAGTTCTTC. The chain couples TRBV7-2 to TRBJ2-1; D is ambiguous. V was cut by 4 bases and J by 1 base, with 5 bases left in between. The CDR3 contains 13 residues. Per the germline V gene, CDR1 is SGHTA and CDR2 is FQGNSA.

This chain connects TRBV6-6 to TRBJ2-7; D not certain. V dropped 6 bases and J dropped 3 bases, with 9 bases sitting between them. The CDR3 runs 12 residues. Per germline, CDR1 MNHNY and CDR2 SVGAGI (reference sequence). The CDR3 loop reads CASRTSGYEQYF. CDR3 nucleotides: TGTGCCAGCAGAACTTCAGGCTACGAGCAGTACTTC.

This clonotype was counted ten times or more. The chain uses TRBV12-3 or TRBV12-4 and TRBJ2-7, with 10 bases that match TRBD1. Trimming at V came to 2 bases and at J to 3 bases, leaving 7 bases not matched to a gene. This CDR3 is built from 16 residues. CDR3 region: CASSLSEGQGVYEQYF. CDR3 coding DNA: TGTGCCAGCAGTTTAAGCGAAGGACAGGGGGTCTACGAGCAGTACTTC.

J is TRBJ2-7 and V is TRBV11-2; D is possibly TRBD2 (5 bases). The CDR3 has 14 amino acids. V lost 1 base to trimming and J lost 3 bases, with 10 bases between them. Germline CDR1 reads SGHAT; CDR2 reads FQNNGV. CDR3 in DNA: TGTGCCAGCAGCTTAGCGCTCGAGGGCTACGAGCAGTACTTC. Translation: CASSLALEGYEQYF.

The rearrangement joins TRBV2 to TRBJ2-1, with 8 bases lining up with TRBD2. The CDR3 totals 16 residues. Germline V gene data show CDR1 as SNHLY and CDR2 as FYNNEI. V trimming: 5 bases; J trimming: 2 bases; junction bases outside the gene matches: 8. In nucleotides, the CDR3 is TGTGCCAGCAGTCGACCGGCTAGCGGGCCCTACAATGAGCAGTTCTTC. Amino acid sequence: CASSRPASGPYNEQFF.

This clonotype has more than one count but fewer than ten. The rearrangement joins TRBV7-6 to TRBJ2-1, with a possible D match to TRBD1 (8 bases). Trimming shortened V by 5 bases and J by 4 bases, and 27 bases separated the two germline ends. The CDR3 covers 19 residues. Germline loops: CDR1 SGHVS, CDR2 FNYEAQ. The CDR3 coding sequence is TGTGCCAGCAGCGCCCGGGACAGGAATTTTCCGGGAGGATACAATGAGCAGTTCTTC. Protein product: CASSARDRNFPGGYNEQFF. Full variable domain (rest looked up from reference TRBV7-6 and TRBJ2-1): GAGVSQSPRYKVTKRGQDVALRCDPISGHVSLYWYRQALGQGPEFLTYFNYEAQQDKSGLPNDRFSAERPEGSISTLTIQRTEQRDSAMYRCASSARDRNFPGGYNEQFFGPGTRLTVL.

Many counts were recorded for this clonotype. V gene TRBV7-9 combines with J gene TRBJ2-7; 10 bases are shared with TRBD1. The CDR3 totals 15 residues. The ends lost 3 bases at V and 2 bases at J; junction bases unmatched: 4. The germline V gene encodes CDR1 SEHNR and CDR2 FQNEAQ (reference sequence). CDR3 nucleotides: TGTGCCAGCAGCTTGGCTGGACAGGGGGCCTACGAGCAGTACTTC. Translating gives CASSLAGQGAYEQYF. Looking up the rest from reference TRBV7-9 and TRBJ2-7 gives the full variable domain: DTGVSQNPRHKITKRGQNVTFRCDPISEHNRLYWYRQTLGQGPEFLTYFQNEAQLEKSRLLSDRFSAERPKGSFSTLEIQRTEQGDSAMYLCASSLAGQGAYEQYFGPGTRLTVT.

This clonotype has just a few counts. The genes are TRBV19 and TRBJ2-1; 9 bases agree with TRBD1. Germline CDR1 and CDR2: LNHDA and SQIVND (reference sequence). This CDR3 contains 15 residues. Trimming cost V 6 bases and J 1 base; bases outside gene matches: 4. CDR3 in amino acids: CASRADRGSYNEQFF. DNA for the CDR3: TGTGCCAGTAGAGCAGACAGGGGGTCCTACAATGAGCAGTTCTTC. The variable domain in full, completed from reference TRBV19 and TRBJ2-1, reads DGGITQSPKYLFRKEGQNVTLSCEQNLNHDAMYWYRQDPGQGLRLIYYSQIVNDFQKGDIAEGYSVSREKKESFPLTVTSAQKNPTAFYLCASRADRGSYNEQFFGPGTRLTVL.

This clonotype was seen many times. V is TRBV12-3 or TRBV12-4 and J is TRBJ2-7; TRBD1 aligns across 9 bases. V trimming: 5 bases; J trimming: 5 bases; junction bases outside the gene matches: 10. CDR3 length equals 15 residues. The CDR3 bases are TGTGCCAGCAGTATTGGGACAGGGATGATGGACGAGCAGTACTTC. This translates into CASSIGTGMMDEQYF.

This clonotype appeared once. The CDR3 sequence: CASSVANLGREETQYF. The CDR3 bases are TGTGCCAGCAGCGTAGCTAACCTAGGAAGGGAGGAGACCCAGTACTTC. V and J are TRBV9 and TRBJ2-5; D perhaps matches TRBD2 (5 bases). In germline, CDR1 is SGDLS, CDR2 YYNGEE. V shed 0 bases and J shed 5 bases, with 17 bases lying between them. CDR3 length equals 16 residues.

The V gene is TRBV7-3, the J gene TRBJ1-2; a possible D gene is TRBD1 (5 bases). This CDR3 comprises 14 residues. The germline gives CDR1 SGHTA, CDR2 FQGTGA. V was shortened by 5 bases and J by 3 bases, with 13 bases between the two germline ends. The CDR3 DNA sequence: TGTGCCAGCAGCCCCTCAGGGCACGACTATGGCTACACCTTC. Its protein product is CASSPSGHDYGYTF.